Shown below are 14 T cell receptor beta chains from a single sample sequenced in a study of neurological immune-mediated disorders. TCRdb reprocessed the 5' RACE reads with MiXCR, giving one entry per CDR3 protein. The top ten clones hold approximately 4.7% of a sample with 70,000 or so distinct CDR3 sequences, roughly 3% of them seen once. Sequenced material: PBMCs. These receptors were obtained from a woman aged 45 to 65 with multiple sclerosis.

This clonotype was counted a few times. The chain combines TRBV12-3 or TRBV12-4 with TRBJ2-7; D is perhaps TRBD1 (6 bases). Trimming left V 6 bases short and J 3 bases short, with 9 bases between. This CDR3 contains 12 residues. The DNA for the CDR3 is TGTGCCAGCAGGGACAGATTCTACGAGCAGTACGTC. Translating it yields CASRDRFYEQYV.

This clonotype was counted many times. J is TRBJ2-1 and V is TRBV3-1; D remains ambiguous. V was cut by 0 bases and J by 0 bases, with 12 bases left in between. The CDR3 sequence is 17 residues long. Germline lookup yields CDR1 LGHDT and CDR2 YNNKEL (reference sequence). Here the CDR3 DNA reads TGTGCCAGCAGCCAAGATCAACCTGTAAGCTCCTACAATGAGCAGTTCTTC. It encodes CASSQDQPVSSYNEQFF.

At least ten counts were recorded for this clonotype. The genes are TRBV20-1 and TRBJ1-5, with a weak D call TRBD1 (5 bases). The CDR3 sequence is 17 residues long. V was pared by 3 bases and J by 9 bases, with 27 bases between. The germline V gene has CDR1 DFQATT and CDR2 SNEGSKA (reference sequence). The DNA of the CDR3 is TGCAGTGCTAGTCCGAACATTTGGGCAGGGTTTGATACGCCCCAGCATTTT. Amino acids: CSASPNIWAGFDTPQHF.

This clonotype came up many times. The V and J genes are TRBV9 and TRBJ2-7, with 7 bases that match TRBD1. Looked up from germline, CDR1 is SGDLS and CDR2 is YYNGEE. J was trimmed by 4 bases and V by 5 bases; bases with no gene match: 12. There are 15 residues in the CDR3. CDR3 in DNA: TGTGCCAGCAGGCCCCGGGTTGGACAGGAATACGAGCAGTACGTC. It encodes CASRPRVGQEYEQYV.

This clonotype was observed many times. The rearrangement joins TRBV5-6 to TRBJ2-2; no clear D gene. There are 13 residues in the CDR3. The germline V and J ends were trimmed by 0 bases and 6 bases, with 6 bases remaining between them. The germline V gene encodes CDR1 SGHDT and CDR2 YYEEEE. In DNA, the CDR3 is TGTGCCAGCAGCTTGGCAGTGGCCGGGGAGCTGTTTTTT. It specifies CASSLAVAGELFF. The variable domain in full, completed from reference TRBV5-6 and TRBJ2-2, reads DAGVTQSPTHLIKTRGQQVTLRCSPKSGHDTVSWYQQALGQGPQFIFQYYEEEERQRGNFPDRFSGHQFPNYSSELNVNALLLGDSALYLCASSLAVAGELFFGEGSRLTVL.

The sample holds many counts of this clonotype. The chain uses TRBV20-1 and TRBJ2-1, with D unresolved. From germline, CDR1 is DFQATT and CDR2 SNEGSKA (reference sequence). V lost 5 bases to trimming and J lost 2 bases, with 13 bases between them. This CDR3 is 14 amino acids long. In nucleotides, the CDR3 is TGCAGTGCTTGGTCGACCGCTCCCTACAATGAGCAGTTCTTC. This gives the protein CSAWSTAPYNEQFF.

This clonotype came up many times. V gene TRBV20-1 combines with J gene TRBJ2-7, with D possibly being TRBD1 (5 bases). Germline assignment: CDR1 DFQATT and CDR2 SNEGSKA (reference sequence). V was pared by 5 bases and J by 5 bases, with 13 bases between. The CDR3 is 12 residues long. The CDR3 DNA follows: TGCAGTGCTTCTCTTGGGGCCAACGAGCAGTACTTC. Translated: CSASLGANEQYF.

This clonotype was recorded at least ten times. This chain links TRBV5-1 with TRBJ1-2; TRBD1 agrees at 9 bases. The CDR3 is 15 amino acids. V lost 4 bases to trimming and J lost 7 bases; unmatched junction nucleotides: 11. Germline CDR1 and CDR2: SGHRS and YFSETQ. As DNA, the CDR3 is TGCGCCAGCAGCCTAGATACCGGGACAGGGAGTGGCTACACCTTC. It yields the protein CASSLDTGTGSGYTF. The full variable domain, completed using reference TRBV5-1 and TRBJ1-2, is KAGVTQTPRYLIKTRGQQVTLSCSPISGHRSVSWYQQTPGQGLQFLFEYFSETQRNKGNFPGRFSGRQFSNSRSEMNVSTLELGDSALYLCASSLDTGTGSGYTFGSGTRLTVV.

This clonotype was observed at least ten times. The chain is built from TRBV12-3 or TRBV12-4 and TRBJ2-5; D unresolved. This CDR3 has 13 residues. The V gene lost 3 bases and the J gene lost 6 bases, with 11 bases spanning the gap. The CDR3 bases are TGTGCCAGCAGTTTGATGCAGGAGAAGACCCAGTACTTC. It translates to CASSLMQEKTQYF.

This clonotype appeared many times. The rearrangement uses TRBV7-2 and TRBJ1-4, with D maybe TRBD1 (5 bases). V lost 5 bases and J 7 bases, leaving 11 bases between the germline ends. The CDR3 runs 13 residues. Per germline, CDR1 SGHTA and CDR2 FQGNSA. The CDR3 region is CASSLVGGEKLFF. The CDR3 region has the DNA TGTGCCAGCAGCCTGGTGGGGGGTGAAAAACTGTTTTTT.

This clonotype was seen many times. CDR3 sequence reads: CASSFSWPGQGTDTQYF. The CDR3 region has the DNA TGCGCCAGCAGCTTTTCTTGGCCGGGACAGGGGACAGATACGCAGTATTTT. The V and J genes are TRBV5-1 and TRBJ2-3; 10 nucleotides align to TRBD1. The length of the CDR3 is 17 residues. V lost 2 bases and J lost 3; bases outside the gene matches: 9. Germline lookup yields CDR1 SGHRS and CDR2 YFSETQ.

This clonotype was found many times. The chain uses TRBV28 and TRBJ1-4; TRBD1 might be the D (6 bases). V gave up 5 bases and J gave up 4 bases, with 14 bases separating them. CDR1 MDHEN and CDR2 SYDVKM come from the germline V gene. There are 15 residues in the CDR3. In DNA, the CDR3 is TGTGCCAGCAGTGGTGGACAGTCCTTTAATGAAAAACTGTTTTTT. Residues: CASSGGQSFNEKLFF.

This clonotype occurred many times. The V gene is TRBV4-3, the J gene TRBJ2-7; 14 nucleotides match TRBD2. Trimming at V came to 3 bases and at J to 4 bases, leaving 11 bases not matched to a gene. Germline V gene sequence: CDR1 LGHNA, CDR2 YSLEER. The CDR3 totals 18 residues. CDR3 region: CASSHTTLTSGRDYEQYF. In nucleotides, the CDR3 is TGCGCCAGCAGCCACACGACCCTGACTAGCGGGAGGGATTACGAGCAGTACTTC.

This clonotype has a handful of counts. This clone may be a read error of a much larger clone one base away. The V gene is TRBV5-1, the J gene TRBJ2-4; 7 bases are a match to TRBD2. From germline, CDR1 is SGHRS and CDR2 YFSETQ. V dropped 4 bases and J dropped 1; count of bases not matched to a gene: 8. The CDR3 totals 16 residues. CDR3 nucleotides: TGCGCCAGCAGCCCGGATACCGGGGGGGCCAAAAACATTCAGTACTTC. It yields the protein CASSPDTGGAKNIQYF.